These T cell receptor beta chains were read from a single sample in a study of shared clonotypes between healthy human individuals. This table comes from immunoSEQ multiplex PCR, and its TCRdb copy is limited to in-frame clones, with some not included. The data hold roughly 760,000 clones, with roughly 70% observed a single time. The sequenced sample was memory CD4+ T cells sorted from blood. The receptors were gathered from a young woman in good health. Each CDR3 is given with its conserved first and last residue. A D gene is named only where the DNA matches it firmly. Size tells how often a clone was seen (once, few, many) or the class of an expanded clone, and some rows leave it out.

.,TRBJ2-3,TRBV11-1,.,16,CASSSLGGLGTDTQYF,TGTGCCAGCAGCTCCTTGGGGGGCCTCGGGACAGATACGCAGTATTTT
.,TRBJ1-1,TRBV5-6,.,14,CASSLLRGNTEAFF,TGTGCCAGCAGCTTGCTTAGGGGGAACACTGAAGCTTTCTTT
TRBD1,TRBJ2-4,TRBV6-1,.,14,CASSDGQGLNIQYF,TGTGCCAGCAGCGACGGACAGGGTTTAAACATTCAGTACTTC
.,TRBJ2-3,TRBV20-1,few,11,CSARVPDTQYF,TGCAGTGCTAGAGTGCCGGATACGCAGTATTTT
TRBD2,TRBJ2-2,TRBV4-1,.,16,CASTGAAGGNTGELFF,TGCGCCAGCACCGGGGCGGCGGGGGGGAACACCGGGGAGCTGTTTTTT
TRBD1,TRBJ1-2,TRBV6-1,few,13,CASRGTVNYGYTF,TGTGCCAGCAGGGGGACAGTGAACTATGGCTACACCTTC
.,TRBJ1-5,TRBV2,.,13,CASSEERGQPQHF,TGTGCCAGCAGTGAAGAAAGGGGTCAGCCCCAGCATTTT
TRBD2,TRBJ2-1,TRBV10-3,once,17,CAISESTSGRALSEQFF,TGTGCCATCAGTGAGTCAACTAGCGGGAGGGCCCTGTCTGAGCAGTTCTTC
TRBD1,TRBJ1-1,TRBV9,.,14,CASSIGQGQIEAFF,TGTGCCAGCAGCATAGGACAGGGGCAAATTGAAGCTTTCTTT
TRBD1,TRBJ1-5,TRBV2,.,13,CASRGQGNQPQHF,TGTGCCAGCCGCGGACAGGGAAATCAGCCCCAGCATTTT
TRBD1,TRBJ2-7,TRBV25-1,once,14,CASSEFGTEYEQYF,TGTGCCAGCAGTGAATTCGGGACAGAGTACGAGCAGTACTTC
.,TRBJ2-5,TRBV7-7,.,13,CASSLWGAETQYF,TGTGCCAGCAGCTTATGGGGGGCGGAGACCCAGTACTTC
.,TRBJ2-1,TRBV28,few,13,CASSLTDPRGQFF,TGTGCCAGCAGTTTAACGGACCCCCGAGGGCAGTTCTTC
.,TRBJ2-2,TRBV11-3,.,15,CASSFDNSVNGELFF,TGTGCCAGCAGCTTCGACAATTCAGTAAACGGGGAGCTGTTTTTT
.,TRBJ2-3,TRBV9,few,14,CASSVVGGADTQYF,TGTGCCAGCAGCGTAGTAGGTGGAGCGGATACGCAGTATTTT
.,TRBJ2-1,TRBV2,.,11,CASSSANEQFF,TGTGCCAGCAGCTCTGCCAATGAGCAGTTCTTC
TRBD1,TRBJ2-5,TRBV28,.,13,CASSTTGEETQYF,TGTGCCAGCAGCACAACAGGGGAAGAGACCCAGTACTTC
.,TRBJ1-3,TRBV6-1,.,15,CASSEMAYSGNTIYF,TGTGCCAGCAGTGAGATGGCCTACTCTGGAAACACCATATATTTT
.,TRBJ1-1,TRBV2,once,17,CASSEAFSAQAGAEAFF,TGTGCCAGCAGTGAAGCTTTTTCAGCGCAGGCGGGCGCTGAAGCTTTCTTT